The present entry profiles one T cell receptor (beta chain) with its context. Original handling: Amplified reference gene primers provided the basis for estimating nucleated cell counts. Produced via immunoSEQ multiplex PCR; TCRdb's table is partial and in-frame only. That table furnishes V, J and clone size, whereas the DNA furnished D and trimming. This sample has some 380,000 clones, with roughly 87% found just once. The data were obtained in a study of blood T cell repertoires in COVID-19. Study information: Sources were T cells, B-cell-depleted T cells, or PBMCs; the material itself was cDNA or gDNA.

Grouping used clinical history reported by participants in a survey and questionnaire. Trimming at V came to 4 bases and at J to 0 bases, leaving 4 bases not matched to a gene. The germline CDR1 and CDR2 sequences are LNHDA and SQIVND (reference sequence). This CDR3 is 15 amino acids long. Input material: PBMCs or T cells enriched from blood (not recorded which). The rearrangement uses TRBV19 and TRBJ2-3; 7 nucleotides match TRBD2. The TCR sequence derives from a woman aged 40 to 50 with acute COVID-19. The CDR3: CASSKRDRSTDTQYF. CDR3 DNA sequence: TGTGCCAGTAGTAAGCGGGACCGAAGCACAGATACGCAGTATTTT.